This T cell receptor (beta chain) was recovered during a study of control samples from healthy donors and cancer patients. CDR1 is MNHEY, CDR2 SVGEGT, per germline. This CDR3 region has 13 residues. Trimming removed 6 bases from V and 1 base from J, with 9 bases in between. TCRdb's table, derived via immunoSEQ multiplex PCR, lists solely in-frame clones and lacks some. Of around 190,000 clones listed, approximately 94% were seen once; the top ten hold approximately 1.4%. Sequencing input: blood. The sequence derives from a man younger than 45 in good health. V and J are TRBV6-2 or TRBV6-3 and TRBJ2-5; D remains unclear. The CDR3 reads CASSQNSQETQYF. DNA for the CDR3: TGTGCCAGCAGCCAAAACAGCCAAGAGACCCAGTACTTC.